Detailed here is one T cell receptor (beta chain). Its cognate antigen is unknown. These data come from a study of T cell responses to AZD1222 COVID-19 vaccine. Whole-study findings and limits: Spike-wide vaccine-associated CD4 TCRs dominated at 160-218 and 743-854.

The CDR3 spans 15 residues. The J segment lost 5 bases and the V segment lost 3 bases, leaving 3 bases of the junction unmatched. Germline-derived CDR1 and CDR2 are SGHRS and YFSETQ. The data were produced by immunoSEQ multiplex PCR, yet TCRdb's version contains in-frame clones alone and is incomplete. The sample lists under 140,000 clones; 94% were seen once. This chain joins TRBV5-1 and TRBJ2-3, with 13 bases aligning to TRBD2. The clonotype comes from an adult who received the AZD1222 COVID-19 vaccine. This specimen consisted of peripheral blood, obtained 28 days after the second AZD1222 dose. The CDR3 sequence: CASSYGLAGVDTQYF. The CDR3 DNA sequence: TGCGCCAGCAGCTATGGACTAGCGGGAGTAGATACGCAGTATTTT.